This entry is about one T cell receptor beta chain. Its antigen is still unknown. The sample belongs to a study of T-cell memory formation after mild COVID-19. Across the study: Among the donors, TCR clusters were largely specific to each donor. Regarding the study as a whole: Researchers report contracting CD4+ clones mostly in CM and EM, with CD8+ clones in EMRA. Cross-reactive memory apparently joined, as some responding clones appeared in pre-infection memory.

Constant-segment-primed 5'RACE gave TCR alpha and TCR beta cDNA libraries with sample barcodes and UMIs. TCRdb passed the 5' RACE reads through MiXCR, listing each CDR3 protein once. The profile shows about 450,000 distinct CDR3 sequences, 23% of them singletons. This receptor was taken from an adult woman who had mild COVID-19 (a few samples of this study predate the infection). Cell type and time point are not known. Sequences were obtained from PBMCs or a T cell subset sorted from them (not recorded which).

The CDR3 spells CSASTPGQPEAFF. The CDR3 bases are TGCAGTGCCAGTACCCCGGGACAACCCGAAGCTTTCTTT. The chain has TRBV20-1 and TRBJ1-1; possibly TRBD1 for D (6 bases). CDR3 size: 13 residues. Trimming took 6 bases from V and 8 from J, leaving 19 bases between them. Germline loops: CDR1 DFQATT, CDR2 SNEGSKA (reference sequence).